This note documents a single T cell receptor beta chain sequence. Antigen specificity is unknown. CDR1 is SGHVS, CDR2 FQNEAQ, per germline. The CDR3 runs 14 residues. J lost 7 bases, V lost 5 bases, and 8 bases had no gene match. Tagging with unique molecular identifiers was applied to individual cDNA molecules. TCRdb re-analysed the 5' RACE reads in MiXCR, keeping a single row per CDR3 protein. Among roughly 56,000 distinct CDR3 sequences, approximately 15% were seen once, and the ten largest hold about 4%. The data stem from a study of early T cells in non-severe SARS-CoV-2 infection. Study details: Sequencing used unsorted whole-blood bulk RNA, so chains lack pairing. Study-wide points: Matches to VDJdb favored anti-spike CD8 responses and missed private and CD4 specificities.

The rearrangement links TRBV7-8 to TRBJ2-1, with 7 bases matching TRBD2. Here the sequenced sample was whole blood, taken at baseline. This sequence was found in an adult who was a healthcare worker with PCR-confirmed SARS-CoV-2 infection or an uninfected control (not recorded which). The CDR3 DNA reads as TGTGCCAGCAGCCAAGGACTAGTCTTAAATGAGCAGTTCTTC. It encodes CASSQGLVLNEQFF. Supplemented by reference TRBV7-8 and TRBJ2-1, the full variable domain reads GAGVSQSPRYKVAKRGQDVALRCDPISGHVSLFWYQQALGQGPEFLTYFQNEAQLDKSGLPSDRFFAERPEGSVSTLKIQRTQQEDSAVYLCASSQGLVLNEQFFGPGTRLTVL.